These 27 T cell receptor beta chains share one sample of origin, sequenced in a study of cytomegalovirus exposure and HLA in healthy donors (dated by TCRdb to the late 2010s). The library was produced with the immunoSEQ multiplex PCR assay. The multiplex PCR relied on a mix of 60 forward primers for TCR Vbeta segments and 13 reverse primers for TCR Jbeta segments. TCRdb took this table from immuneACCESS and kept in-frame rearrangements with V and J called. Such tables lack part of the clones; where checked against another copy, unresolved V genes explain under half of the gap, and the rest is unexplained. This sample's table lists approximately 110,000 clones. The ten top clones hold 6.8% of the sample. Specimen: PBMCs. These receptors all come from a man aged 35 to 55 in good health and CMV-seropositive.

The chain couples TRBV30 to TRBJ1-1; D uncertain. Trimming took 4 bases from V and 4 from J, leaving 7 bases between them. The germline V gene has CDR1 GTSNPN and CDR2 SVGIG (reference sequence). The CDR3 is made up of 11 amino acids. CDR3 DNA sequence: TGTGCCTGGAAACAGATCACTGAAGCTTTCTTT. It specifies CAWKQITEAFF.

Comment on this clone: Other DNA sequences in the same sample also yield this CDR3. This chain joins TRBV6-5 and TRBJ1-4; D is unresolved. The CDR3 consists of 16 residues. With 0 bases removed from V and 0 bases from J, the gap between germline ends came to 8 bases. The germline gives CDR1 MNHEY, CDR2 SVGAGI. CDR3 coding DNA: TGTGCCAGCAGTTACTCGTTTACAGCAACTAATGAAAAACTGTTTTTT. It translates to CASSYSFTATNEKLFF.

The chain employs TRBV28 and TRBJ1-4; D is uncertain. Looked up from germline, CDR1 is MDHEN and CDR2 is SYDVKM. Trimming removed 4 bases at V and 8 bases at J, with 20 bases between. The CDR3 sequence is 16 residues long. This chain's CDR3 is CASSSPGGPRPEKLFF. CDR3 bases: TGTGCCAGCAGTTCCCCCGGAGGGCCCAGGCCCGAAAAACTGTTTTTT. The whole variable domain, remainder taken from reference TRBV28 and TRBJ1-4, is DVKVTQSSRYLVKRTGEKVFLECVQDMDHENMFWYRQDPGLGLRLIYFSYDVKMKEKGDIPEGYSVSREKKERFSLILESASTNQTSMYLCASSSPGGPRPEKLFFGSGTQLSVL.

Written as DNA, the CDR3 is TGTGCCAGCAGGGCCGGGACTAGCGCCTTCTACGAGCAGTACTTC. It encodes CASRAGTSAFYEQYF. The chain couples TRBV11-2 to TRBJ2-7, with TRBD2 identical over 10 bases. CDR1 is SGHAT and CDR2 is FQNNGV in the germline V gene. CDR3 length: 15 residues. Trimming took 6 bases from V and 3 from J; bases not matched to a gene: 8. Based on the CDR3 plus reference TRBV11-2 and TRBJ2-7, the full variable domain is EAGVAQSPRYKIIEKRQSVAFWCNPISGHATLYWYQQILGQGPKLLIQFQNNGVVDDSQLPKDRFSAERLKGVDSTLKIQPAKLEDSAVYLCASRAGTSAFYEQYFGPGTRLTVT.

This chain joins TRBV6-5 and TRBJ1-1; TRBD1 is a possible D gene (6 bases). Germline CDR1 is MNHEY and CDR2 is SVGAGI. There are 14 residues in the CDR3. Trimming left V 5 bases short and J 1 base short, with 11 bases between. CDR3 protein: CASSNPGQNTEAFF. As DNA, the CDR3 is TGTGCCAGCAGTAACCCGGGACAGAACACTGAAGCTTTCTTT.

The chain uses TRBV7-2 and TRBJ2-3; the match to TRBD2 covers 8 bases. This CDR3 spans 15 amino acids. The J segment lost 1 base and the V segment lost 3 bases, leaving 3 bases of the junction unmatched. From germline, CDR1 is SGHTA and CDR2 FQGNSA. The CDR3: CASSFAGGGTDTQYF. The DNA of the CDR3 is TGTGCCAGCAGCTTTGCGGGAGGCGGCACAGATACGCAGTATTTT. The complete variable domain, with remaining parts taken from reference TRBV7-2 and TRBJ2-3, reads GAGVSQSPSNKVTEKGKDVELRCDPISGHTALYWYRQSLGQGLEFLIYFQGNSAPDKSGLPSDRFSAERTGGSVSTLTIQRTQQEDSAVYLCASSFAGGGTDTQYFGPGTRLTVL.

The rearrangement links TRBV6-5 to TRBJ1-2; 9 positions agree with TRBD1. With 7 bases clipped from V and 4 bases from J, the junction kept 7 bases outside the gene matches. This CDR3 contains 14 residues. Per germline, CDR1 MNHEY and CDR2 SVGAGI. CDR3 nucleotide sequence: TGTGCCAGCACTAGGACAGGGGCGGTCTATGGCTACACCTTC. Translation: CASTRTGAVYGYTF.

This chain connects TRBV15 to TRBJ2-3; TRBD2 matches 11 bases. Unmatched junction bases numbered 10, after V lost 3 bases and J lost 5 bases. The CDR3 loop spans 17 amino acids. Germline assignment: CDR1 LNHNV and CDR2 YYDKDF (reference sequence). The CDR3 DNA reads TGTGCCACCAGCAGTCCCACGGTAGCGGGAGGGGGAGATACGCAGTATTTT. The encoded protein is CATSSPTVAGGGDTQYF.

V gene TRBV27 combines with J gene TRBJ1-4; the D gene is possibly TRBD1 (6 bases). CDR1 and CDR2 (germline): MNHEY, SMNVEV (reference sequence). There are 15 residues in the CDR3. Trimming removed 3 bases at V and 1 base at J, with 9 bases between. The CDR3 DNA sequence: TGTGCCAGCAGTTTGCAGGGGAGAACTAATGAAAAACTGTTTTTT. Translated: CASSLQGRTNEKLFF.

The V call is TRBV25-1, the J call TRBJ2-2; 10 bases agree with TRBD2. Germline loops: CDR1 MGHDK, CDR2 SYGVNS. The CDR3 runs 18 residues. The junction had 17 bases not matched to a gene; V was cut back by 4 bases and J by 9 bases. The CDR3 DNA sequence: TGTGCCAGCAGTGGCCGGCGGGTTCAGCGGGAGGGCCGGCGGGAGCTGTTTTTT. Protein sequence: CASSGRRVQREGRRELFF.

This chain connects TRBV5-4 to TRBJ2-1; 8 bases are a match to TRBD2. J was trimmed by 2 bases and V by 5 bases; bases with no gene match: 3. The CDR3 consists of 14 residues. The germline CDR1 and CDR2 sequences are SGHNT and YYREEE (reference sequence). The CDR3 is CASSREGTYNEQFF. Here the CDR3 DNA reads TGTGCCAGCAGTCGGGAGGGGACCTACAATGAGCAGTTCTTC.

In regard to this clone: A read error may account for a junction end that differs from germline. The CDR3 loop is CASWTGGGANAGELFF. In DNA form, the CDR3 reads TGTGCCAGTTGGACAGGGGGCGGCGCGAACGCCGGGGAGCTGTTTTTT. The rearrangement joins TRBV19 to TRBJ2-2; 11 bases match TRBD1. The V gene's germline CDR1 is LNHDA and CDR2 SQIVND (reference sequence). CDR3 length: 16 amino acids.

The J gene is TRBJ2-2, the V gene TRBV7-9; 14 nucleotides match TRBD2. With 4 bases clipped from V and 2 bases from J, the junction kept 9 bases outside the gene matches. Germline CDR1 SEHNR, CDR2 FQNEAQ (reference sequence). This CDR3 has 19 residues. The CDR3 sequence is CASSSFGTSGRTNTGELFF. CDR3 in DNA: TGTGCCAGCAGCTCGTTCGGGACTAGCGGGAGAACAAACACCGGGGAGCTGTTTTTT. Based on the CDR3 plus reference TRBV7-9 and TRBJ2-2, the full variable domain is DTGVSQNPRHKITKRGQNVTFRCDPISEHNRLYWYRQTLGQGPEFLTYFQNEAQLEKSRLLSDRFSAERPKGSFSTLEIQRTEQGDSAMYLCASSSFGTSGRTNTGELFFGEGSRLTVL.

The chain recombines TRBV6-5 with TRBJ2-3; D remains ambiguous. CDR1 is MNHEY and CDR2 is SVGAGI in the germline V gene. V was trimmed by 0 bases and J by 3 bases, leaving 13 bases between them. The CDR3 runs 16 residues. In DNA form, the CDR3 reads TGTGCCAGCAGTTACTCTGGCCTCCCGTCGACAGATACGCAGTATTTT. Translated, it gives CASSYSGLPSTDTQYF.

The chain recombines TRBV29-1 with TRBJ2-6, with D unresolved. V gave up 4 bases and J gave up 0 bases, with 7 bases separating them. The length of the CDR3 is 14 residues. Germline-derived CDR1 and CDR2 are SQVTM and ANQGSEA. The CDR3 region is CSVVASSGANVLTF. CDR3 in DNA: TGCAGCGTTGTAGCCAGCTCTGGGGCCAACGTCCTGACTTTC.

The chain joins TRBV7-2 to TRBJ2-5; D remains unclear. V lost 2 bases and J lost 2, with 6 bases in between. The CDR3 has 13 residues. Germline lookup yields CDR1 SGHTA and CDR2 FQGNSA. Written as DNA, the CDR3 is TGTGCCAGCAGCTTAATCAGACAAGAGACCCAGTACTTC. Translating gives CASSLIRQETQYF. Full variable domain (remainder filled in from reference TRBV7-2 and TRBJ2-5): GAGVSQSPSNKVTEKGKDVELRCDPISGHTALYWYRQSLGQGLEFLIYFQGNSAPDKSGLPSDRFSAERTGGSVSTLTIQRTQQEDSAVYLCASSLIRQETQYFGPGTRLLVL.

V is TRBV4-1 and J is TRBJ2-3, with 9 bases identical to TRBD1. The germline V gene encodes CDR1 MGHRA and CDR2 YSYEKL. The CDR3 length is 15 residues. Trimming took 1 base from V and 4 from J; bases not matched to a gene: 3. CDR3: CASSQGDRAADTQYF. CDR3 coding DNA: TGCGCCAGCAGCCAAGGGGACAGGGCAGCAGATACGCAGTATTTT.

This chain links TRBV6-1 with TRBJ2-3; D perhaps matches TRBD1 (5 bases). This CDR3 is built from 12 residues. From germline, CDR1 is MNHNS and CDR2 SASEGT. Trimming stripped 7 bases from V and 6 bases from J, with 11 bases between. The CDR3 DNA reads as TGTGCCAGCAATAGGGGTGGGGATACGCAGTATTTT. Residues: CASNRGGDTQYF.

The chain couples TRBV5-1 to TRBJ2-1, with 8 bases aligning to TRBD2. The CDR3 covers 16 residues. J gave up 7 bases and V 0 bases, and 9 bases lay outside the gene matches. The V gene's germline CDR1 is SGHRS and CDR2 YFSETQ. In nucleotides, the CDR3 is TGCGCCAGCAGCTTGGCCCCATTCCGGGAGGGGAATGAGCAGTTCTTC. Amino acids: CASSLAPFREGNEQFF.

The chain carries TRBV9 and TRBJ2-5; D may be TRBD1 (6 bases). Germline V lookup: CDR1 SGDLS, CDR2 YYNGEE. This CDR3 contains 14 residues. Trimming left V 1 base short and J 5 bases short, with 12 bases between. The CDR3 is CASSVSTGRETQYF. In DNA, the CDR3 is TGTGCCAGCAGCGTAAGCACAGGGCGGGAGACCCAGTACTTC. The whole variable domain, filled in from reference TRBV9 and TRBJ2-5, reads DSGVTQTPKHLITATGQRVTLRCSPRSGDLSVYWYQQSLDQGLQFLIQYYNGEERAKGNILERFSAQQFPDLHSELNLSSLELGDSALYFCASSVSTGRETQYFGPGTRLLVL.

CDR3 region: CASSQSAGTPRYGYTF. CDR3 nucleotides: TGCGCCAGCAGCCAATCGGCAGGGACACCGAGATATGGCTACACCTTC. The rearrangement links TRBV4-1 to TRBJ1-2, with a weak D call TRBD1 (6 bases). The V and J ends lost 2 bases and 5 bases respectively, with 18 bases between them. There are 16 residues in the CDR3. From germline, CDR1 is MGHRA and CDR2 YSYEKL.

V gene TRBV7-9 combines with J gene TRBJ1-4; 8 positions agree with TRBD1. Germline assignment: CDR1 SEHNR and CDR2 FQNEAQ (reference sequence). This CDR3 contains 17 residues. Unmatched junction bases numbered 10, after V lost 4 bases and J lost 3 bases. The CDR3 nucleotides read TGTGCCAGCAGCTCTGGACAGGGACGCGCGGCTAATGAAAAACTGTTTTTT. The encoded protein is CASSSGQGRAANEKLFF. Full variable domain (outside the CDR3, taken from reference TRBV7-9 and TRBJ1-4): DTGVSQNPRHKITKRGQNVTFRCDPISEHNRLYWYRQTLGQGPEFLTYFQNEAQLEKSRLLSDRFSAERPKGSFSTLEIQRTEQGDSAMYLCASSSGQGRAANEKLFFGSGTQLSVL.

The genes are TRBV7-3 and TRBJ2-6; 8 positions agree with TRBD1. The length of the CDR3 is 17 residues. V gave up 5 bases and J gave up 2 bases; unmatched junction bases: 8. CDR1 is SGHTA and CDR2 is FQGTGA in the germline V gene. CDR3 coding DNA: TGTGCCAGCAGCCTCGGACAGGGAGCGGCTGGGGCCAACGTCCTGACTTTC. Its protein is CASSLGQGAAGANVLTF.

The V gene is TRBV6-1, the J gene TRBJ1-1; 8 bases fit TRBD1. CDR3 size: 12 residues. CDR1 and CDR2 from the germline V gene are MNHNS and SASEGT. V was pared by 3 bases and J by 13 bases, with 7 bases of the junction left unmatched. This chain's CDR3 is CASSDRGTGGFF. The CDR3 DNA follows: TGTGCCAGCAGTGATCGGGGGACAGGAGGTTTCTTT.

V gene TRBV5-1 combines with J gene TRBJ2-6, with 9 bases fitting TRBD1. The germline V gene has CDR1 SGHRS and CDR2 YFSETQ. This CDR3 is 17 amino acids long. V was clipped by 4 bases and J by 0 bases; unmatched bases: 5. CDR3 nucleotides: TGCGCCAGCAGCAAACGACAGGGGGACTCTGGGGCCAACGTCCTGACTTTC. Its translation: CASSKRQGDSGANVLTF.

J is TRBJ2-3 and V is TRBV19; 12 bases agree with TRBD1. V trimming: 5 bases; J trimming: 1 base; junction bases outside the gene matches: 10. From germline, CDR1 is LNHDA and CDR2 SQIVND (reference sequence). The CDR3 extends over 18 amino acids. CDR3 nucleotide sequence: TGTGCCAGTAGTTCACCGGGACAGGGGGCATTTCGCACAGATACGCAGTATTTT. Translated, it gives CASSSPGQGAFRTDTQYF. Full variable domain (rest looked up from reference TRBV19 and TRBJ2-3): DGGITQSPKYLFRKEGQNVTLSCEQNLNHDAMYWYRQDPGQGLRLIYYSQIVNDFQKGDIAEGYSVSREKKESFPLTVTSAQKNPTAFYLCASSSPGQGAFRTDTQYFGPGTRLTVL.

V usage is TRBV7-2 and J usage is TRBJ2-7; a possible D gene is TRBD2 (6 bases). Germline values: CDR1 SGHTA, CDR2 FQGNSA. The V end lost 1 base, the J end lost 0 bases, and 10 bases lay between the germline ends. This CDR3 has 15 residues. DNA for the CDR3: TGTGCCAGCAGCTTAGGGCCGGGGGTCTCCTACGAGCAGTACTTC. Its translation is CASSLGPGVSYEQYF.